A single sample gave rise to the 21 T cell receptor beta chains below, sequenced in a study of cytomegalovirus exposure and HLA in healthy donors. A multiplex PCR was run with 60 Vbeta primers and 13 Jbeta primers. Only in-frame clones appear in the TCRdb table, and some are missing; sequencing was by immunoSEQ multiplex PCR. The sample contains 150,000 to 200,000 clones, about three quarters of which appear only once. The sequencing sample was made of PBMCs. The receptors here all came from a man between 25 and 39 years old in good health and CMV-seropositive.

This chain connects TRBV13 to TRBJ2-3; D remains ambiguous. Per the germline V gene, CDR1 is PRHDT and CDR2 is FYEKMQ (reference sequence). Trimming removed 4 bases from V and 0 bases from J, with 5 bases in between. The CDR3 is 13 amino acids. The CDR3 spells CASSSISTDTQYF. DNA of the CDR3: TGTGCCAGCAGCTCAATTAGCACAGATACGCAGTATTTT.

This chain joins TRBV30 and TRBJ2-7; TRBD1 matches 7 bases. CDR1 and CDR2 from the germline V gene are GTSNPN and SVGIG (reference sequence). The V segment lost 1 base and the J segment 6 bases; nucleotides outside the gene matches: 9. This CDR3 is built from 14 residues. The CDR3 is CAWSGQGTSREQYF. In DNA, the CDR3 is TGTGCCTGGAGTGGACAGGGAACTTCCCGCGAGCAGTACTTC.

The CDR3 loop reads CASSLVTANYGYTF. As DNA, the CDR3 is TGTGCCAGCAGCTTGGTGACAGCTAACTATGGCTACACCTTC. The gene calls are TRBV5-5 and TRBJ1-2; weak D call: TRBD1 (5 bases). The CDR3 spans 14 residues. With 0 bases removed from V and 0 bases from J, the gap between germline ends came to 6 bases. Germline assignment: CDR1 SGHKS and CDR2 YYEKEE (reference sequence).

This chain connects TRBV27 to TRBJ2-3; TRBD2 might be the D (6 bases). This CDR3 has 16 residues. V lost 3 bases to trimming and J lost 4 bases, with 17 bases between them. The germline CDR1 and CDR2 sequences are MNHEY and SMNVEV (reference sequence). This CDR3 reads CASSLMGRENADTQYF. In DNA, the CDR3 is TGTGCCAGCAGTTTGATGGGCCGGGAGAATGCAGATACGCAGTATTTT.

The chain carries TRBV27 and TRBJ2-5; D not resolved. Germline CDR1 and CDR2: MNHEY and SMNVEV (reference sequence). V was pared by 4 bases and J by 0 bases, with 12 bases between. This CDR3 has 15 residues. The CDR3 region has the DNA TGTGCCAGCAGTTACGGAGCCAGAAACCAAGAGACCCAGTACTTC. It specifies CASSYGARNQETQYF.

The chain combines TRBV6-1 with TRBJ2-5, with D possibly matching TRBD1 (6 bases). The length of the CDR3 is 13 residues. CDR1 is MNHNS and CDR2 is SASEGT in the germline V gene. Trimming stripped 3 bases from V and 9 bases from J, with 14 bases between. The CDR3 spells CASSDRGKLAQYF. CDR3 coding DNA: TGTGCCAGCAGTGACAGGGGTAAATTAGCCCAGTACTTC.

The genes are TRBV7-8 and TRBJ2-7; D might be TRBD2 (6 bases). V was shortened by 5 bases and J by 3 bases, with 14 bases between the two germline ends. Germline CDR1 and CDR2: SGHVS and FQNEAQ. This CDR3 is built from 14 residues. In DNA form, the CDR3 reads TGTGCCAGCAGCCTGAGAGGGACTTTCTACGAGCAGTACTTC. Encoded protein: CASSLRGTFYEQYF.

The V call is TRBV6-1, the J call TRBJ1-4; no reliable D call. Germline V CDR1 and CDR2: MNHNS, SASEGT. The CDR3 length is 14 residues. The V end was cut by 6 bases, the J end by 0 bases, with 8 bases between. CDR3 coding DNA: TGTGCCAGCAGCGCTGACACAACTAATGAAAAACTGTTTTTT. Encoded protein: CASSADTTNEKLFF.

This CDR3 is CASSKVPRTGRESYEQYF. CDR3 bases: TGTGCCAGCAGCAAAGTTCCCAGGACAGGGAGAGAGAGCTACGAGCAGTACTTC. The gene calls are TRBV21-1 and TRBJ2-7; the table's D call, TRBD1, was not checked against the DNA. TRBV21-1 is a recognized pseudogene. The CDR3 loop spans 18 amino acids.

The J gene is TRBJ2-2, the V gene TRBV4-1, with D tentatively TRBD2 (6 bases). Trimming removed 0 bases at V and 0 bases at J, with 8 bases between. Per the germline V gene, CDR1 is MGHRA and CDR2 is YSYEKL. CDR3 length equals 16 residues. The CDR3 is CASSQESGANTGELFF. The CDR3, as DNA: TGCGCCAGCAGCCAAGAGTCGGGAGCGAACACCGGGGAGCTGTTTTTT.

V usage is TRBV7-8 and J usage is TRBJ2-1; D not certain. Trimming took 5 bases from V and 4 from J, leaving 18 bases between them. This CDR3 comprises 16 residues. The germline V gene has CDR1 SGHVS and CDR2 FQNEAQ. The CDR3 DNA sequence: TGTGCCAGCAGCCCTGAGTACGTGCGGTCATACAATGAGCAGTTCTTC. Translated: CASSPEYVRSYNEQFF.

This chain uses TRBV11-2 with TRBJ2-1; D uncertain. From germline, CDR1 is SGHAT and CDR2 FQNNGV. Trimming left V 1 base short and J 3 bases short, with 4 bases between. The CDR3 spans 13 residues. Here the CDR3 DNA reads TGTGCCAGCAGCTTAGTTCACTACAATGAGCAGTTCTTC. Protein sequence: CASSLVHYNEQFF.

This clone showed up many times. This chain links TRBV2 with TRBJ2-7; D not certain. Germline lookup yields CDR1 SNHLY and CDR2 FYNNEI. The length of the CDR3 is 12 residues. With 5 bases removed from V and 2 bases from J, the gap between germline ends came to 7 bases. CDR3 DNA sequence: TGTGCCAGCAGTCGCAGGCCCTACGAGCAGTACTTC. Protein: CASSRRPYEQYF. The entire variable domain, with the rest obtained from reference TRBV2 and TRBJ2-7, is as follows: EPEVTQTPSHQVTQMGQEVILRCVPISNHLYFYWYRQILGQKVEFLVSFYNNEISEKSEIFDDQFSVERPDGSNFTLKIRSTKLEDSAMYFCASSRRPYEQYFGPGTRLTVT.

This clone showed up just a few times. The sample carries other DNA sequences with the same CDR3. The chain links TRBV27 to TRBJ1-5, with D hard to call. The V end was cut by 2 bases, the J end by 3 bases, with 8 bases between. The CDR3 has 14 amino acids. Germline V gene sequence: CDR1 MNHEY, CDR2 SMNVEV (reference sequence). This chain's CDR3 is CASSLNGNNQPQHF. As DNA, the CDR3 is TGTGCCAGCAGTTTAAATGGCAACAATCAGCCCCAGCATTTT.

This clone is a singleton in its sample. The V and J genes are TRBV4-1 and TRBJ2-2, with 8 bases identical to TRBD1. The CDR3 length is 15 residues. CDR1 is MGHRA, CDR2 YSYEKL, per germline. V shed 4 bases and J 7 bases; nucleotides not matched to a gene: 8. CDR3 nucleotides: TGCGCCAGCAGCCCGGCCCAGGGGGCTATCGGGGAGCTGTTTTTT. Its translation is CASSPAQGAIGELFF.

This clone was found once. V gene TRBV27 combines with J gene TRBJ2-7; D might be TRBD1 (5 bases). The CDR3 extends over 14 amino acids. V was pared by 5 bases and J by 2 bases, with 13 bases between. CDR1 is MNHEY and CDR2 is SMNVEV in the germline V gene (reference sequence). Here the CDR3 reads CASSPRVDPYEQYF. CDR3 DNA sequence: TGTGCCAGCAGTCCCAGGGTCGACCCCTACGAGCAGTACTTC.

This rearrangement joins TRBV28 to TRBJ1-4; D unresolved. Germline V lookup: CDR1 MDHEN, CDR2 SYDVKM. The CDR3 length is 17 residues. V was clipped by 6 bases and J by 0 bases, with 17 bases between them. The CDR3 here is CASSPARHTATNEKLFF. In DNA form, the CDR3 reads TGTGCCAGCAGCCCAGCAAGACACACTGCAACTAATGAAAAACTGTTTTTT. Combining the CDR3 with reference TRBV28 and TRBJ1-4 gives the whole variable domain DVKVTQSSRYLVKRTGEKVFLECVQDMDHENMFWYRQDPGLGLRLIYFSYDVKMKEKGDIPEGYSVSREKKERFSLILESASTNQTSMYLCASSPARHTATNEKLFFGSGTQLSVL.

The V call is TRBV9, the J call TRBJ2-7; 7 bases map to TRBD2. Germline loops: CDR1 SGDLS, CDR2 YYNGEE. The CDR3 is made up of 15 amino acids. Trimming cost V 3 bases and J 3 bases; bases outside gene matches: 9. In nucleotides, the CDR3 is TGTGCCAGCAGCGGACATTTGGGAGGGGACTACGAGCAGTACTTC. It translates to CASSGHLGGDYEQYF.

The rearrangement joins TRBV25-1 to TRBJ1-2; 8 nucleotides agree with TRBD1. Trimming took 7 bases from V and 2 from J; bases not matched to a gene: 9. The CDR3 length is 15 residues. Per the germline V gene, CDR1 is MGHDK and CDR2 is SYGVNS. CDR3 in amino acids: CASTRGQGANYGYTF. In nucleotides, the CDR3 is TGTGCCAGCACCCGAGGGCAGGGGGCGAACTATGGCTACACCTTC.

This sequence joins TRBV4-1 and TRBJ2-4, with D possibly matching TRBD1 (6 bases). Trimming stripped 3 bases from V and 0 bases from J, with 15 bases between. The CDR3 is 17 amino acids. Germline values: CDR1 MGHRA, CDR2 YSYEKL. The CDR3 sequence is CASSQGALILAKNIQYF. The CDR3 region has the DNA TGCGCCAGCAGCCAGGGGGCTCTAATATTAGCCAAAAACATTCAGTACTTC.

V usage is TRBV2 and J usage is TRBJ1-5; TRBD1 matches 8 bases. V dropped 6 bases and J dropped 4; count of bases not matched to a gene: 8. Looked up from germline, CDR1 is SNHLY and CDR2 is FYNNEI. CDR3 length: 15 residues. CDR3 amino acids: CASRDSTGGNQPQHF. The CDR3 DNA reads as TGTGCCAGCAGGGATAGCACAGGGGGTAATCAGCCCCAGCATTTT.